The 17 T cell receptor beta chains presented below share a single source sample, sequenced in a study of blood T cell repertoires in COVID-19. Repertoires were generated with immunoSEQ multiplex PCR, while TCRdb's copy carries only in-frame clones and drops some. The sample contains over 300,000 clones, approximately 85% of which appear only once. Sequencing used peripheral blood. The receptors originated from a human donor in a cohort sampled during active COVID-19.

This sequence joins TRBV3-1 (or the pseudogene TRBV3-2) and TRBJ1-1; no clear D. CDR3 size: 13 residues. Germline values: CDR1 LGHDT, CDR2 YNNKEL (reference sequence). Trimming took 2 bases from V and 3 from J, leaving 7 bases between them. Here the CDR3 DNA reads TGTGCCAGCAGCCAATCGCGGGACACTGAAGCTTTCTTT. Translated: CASSQSRDTEAFF.

The rearrangement links TRBV5-1 to TRBJ1-2, with TRBD1 identical over 10 bases. This CDR3 region has 14 residues. J was trimmed by 3 bases and V by 6 bases; bases with no gene match: 5. In germline, CDR1 is SGHRS, CDR2 YFSETQ. The CDR3 spells CASNRDRGDYGYTF. In DNA, the CDR3 is TGCGCCAGCAACCGGGACAGGGGCGACTATGGCTACACCTTC. The whole variable domain, filled in from reference TRBV5-1 and TRBJ1-2, reads KAGVTQTPRYLIKTRGQQVTLSCSPISGHRSVSWYQQTPGQGLQFLFEYFSETQRNKGNFPGRFSGRQFSNSRSEMNVSTLELGDSALYLCASNRDRGDYGYTFGSGTRLTVV.

The rearrangement uses TRBV6-5 and TRBJ2-3, with 7 bases identical to TRBD1. J was trimmed by 5 bases and V by 8 bases; bases with no gene match: 10. From germline, CDR1 is MNHEY and CDR2 SVGAGI. This CDR3 has 14 residues. Here the CDR3 reads CASRPWDRKDTQYF. In DNA, the CDR3 is TGTGCCAGCCGACCCTGGGACAGAAAAGATACGCAGTATTTT.

This clone was recorded only once. V is TRBV6-5 and J is TRBJ1-5; 9 positions agree with TRBD1. V lost 6 bases to trimming and J lost 4 bases; unmatched junction nucleotides: 4. The CDR3 covers 14 residues. Germline CDR1 and CDR2: MNHEY and SVGAGI. CDR3 in amino acids: CASRRTGANQPQHF. The CDR3, as DNA: TGTGCCAGCAGACGGACAGGGGCGAATCAGCCCCAGCATTTT.

This sequence joins TRBV11-1 and TRBJ2-3, with 7 bases identical to TRBD1. J was trimmed by 2 bases and V by 5 bases; bases with no gene match: 7. Germline CDR1 and CDR2: SGHAT and FQDESV (reference sequence). This CDR3 is built from 15 residues. CDR3 bases: TGTGCCAGCAGCCCGGGACAGCCTTTCACAGATACGCAGTATTTT. It encodes CASSPGQPFTDTQYF.

This clone was seen a few times. V gene TRBV7-6 combines with J gene TRBJ1-6; 7 positions agree with TRBD1. V was pared by 5 bases and J by 7 bases, with 11 bases of the junction left unmatched. The CDR3 sequence is 16 residues long. CDR1 is SGHVS, CDR2 FNYEAQ, per germline. The CDR3 region is CASSITGTATNSPLHF. The CDR3 DNA reads TGTGCCAGCAGCATAACCGGGACAGCGACAAATTCACCCCTCCACTTT.

The chain carries TRBV12-3 or TRBV12-4 and TRBJ1-6, with D uncertain. Between the trimmed V and J ends, which lost 6 bases and 6 bases, there was a span of 6 bases. CDR3 size: 12 residues. The DNA for the CDR3 is TGTGCCAGCAGCTCCAGTAATTCACCCCTCCACTTT. It specifies CASSSSNSPLHF.

The V gene is TRBV19, the J gene TRBJ1-1; TRBD1 is a possible D gene (6 bases). V was clipped by 6 bases and J by 1 base, with 15 bases between them. Germline V gene sequence: CDR1 LNHDA, CDR2 SQIVND (reference sequence). The CDR3 runs 15 residues. CDR3 sequence reads: CASRDRRMTNTEAFF. The DNA of the CDR3 is TGTGCCAGTAGAGACAGGAGGATGACGAACACTGAAGCTTTCTTT.

The chain has TRBV7-7 and TRBJ2-2, with D perhaps TRBD1 (6 bases). The CDR3 covers 20 residues. The germline V gene encodes CDR1 SSHAT and CDR2 FNYEAQ (reference sequence). V gave up 5 bases and J gave up 2 bases, with 27 bases separating them. CDR3 sequence reads: CASSPRAPGDTTLNTGELFF. CDR3 coding DNA: TGTGCCAGCAGCCCGAGAGCGCCAGGGGACACTACCTTAAACACCGGGGAGCTGTTTTTT.

V usage is TRBV7-9 and J usage is TRBJ2-6; TRBD1 agrees at 8 bases. This CDR3 spans 18 amino acids. Germline loops: CDR1 SEHNR, CDR2 FQNEAQ (reference sequence). Trimming took 2 bases from V and 0 from J; bases not matched to a gene: 6. The CDR3 DNA reads as TGTGCCAGCAGCTTACTACAGGGGGTCACCTCTGGGGCCAACGTCCTGACTTTC. It is translated as CASSLLQGVTSGANVLTF.

This clone has more than one count but fewer than ten. The chain recombines TRBV18 with TRBJ1-1; D might be TRBD1 (5 bases). The CDR3 is made up of 14 amino acids. V lost 2 bases and J lost 7, with 14 bases in between. Germline V gives CDR1 KGHSH, CDR2 LQKENI. The CDR3 spells CASSPSWMTVEAFF. As DNA, the CDR3 is TGTGCCAGCTCACCATCTTGGATGACAGTTGAAGCTTTCTTT.

This CDR3 is CATSEDSGSPYGYTF. In nucleotides, the CDR3 is TGTGCCACCAGTGAAGACAGTGGCTCCCCCTATGGCTACACCTTC. V gene TRBV24-1 combines with J gene TRBJ1-2, with D possibly being TRBD1 (5 bases). V lost 4 bases and J lost 4, with 15 bases in between. CDR1 is KGHDR, CDR2 SFDVKD, per germline. The CDR3 totals 15 residues.

This chain connects TRBV19 to TRBJ2-1, with TRBD2 matching 14 bases. This CDR3 region has 14 residues. V lost 4 bases and J lost 10; bases outside the gene matches: 3. Germline CDR1 is LNHDA and CDR2 is SQIVND (reference sequence). CDR3 residues: CASSRTSGGHEQFF. The CDR3 coding sequence is TGTGCCAGTAGTAGGACTAGCGGGGGGCACGAGCAGTTCTTC.

V gene TRBV30 combines with J gene TRBJ1-3; tentative D call: TRBD1 (5 bases). The germline CDR1 and CDR2 sequences are GTSNPN and SVGIG (reference sequence). V lost 2 bases, J lost 0 bases, and 8 bases lay in between. This CDR3 contains 14 residues. CDR3 residues: CAWSTDSSGNTIYF. The CDR3 bases are TGTGCCTGGAGTACAGACAGCTCTGGAAACACCATATATTTT.

The chain combines TRBV10-3 with TRBJ1-1; a weak D match, TRBD1 (6 bases). Trimming cost V 10 bases and J 1 base, with 13 bases left between them. The CDR3 has 13 residues. Germline V gene lookup returns CDR1 ENHRY and CDR2 SYGVKD. CDR3 region: CANGAGENTEAFF. DNA for the CDR3: TGTGCCAACGGGGCAGGGGAGAACACTGAAGCTTTCTTT.

This clone has only a few counts. V and J are TRBV10-3 and TRBJ1-2; 8 bases fit TRBD1. CDR1 and CDR2 from the germline V gene are ENHRY and SYGVKD. The trim removed 6 bases at V and 4 bases at J, leaving 7 bases unmatched. The CDR3 consists of 14 residues. CDR3 loop: CAISGTGVGYGYTF. Here the CDR3 DNA reads TGTGCCATCAGCGGGACAGGTGTCGGCTATGGCTACACCTTC.

This chain links TRBV12-3 or TRBV12-4 with TRBJ1-2, with D tentatively TRBD1 (6 bases). The CDR3 totals 13 residues. Trimming shortened V by 6 bases and J by 8 bases, and 16 bases separated the two germline ends. The CDR3 region has the DNA TGTGCCAGCAGGAGTACAGGGAGGGTAGGCTACACCTTC. This gives the protein CASRSTGRVGYTF.